This is a list of T cell receptor beta chains from one sample in a study of blood T cell repertoires in COVID-19. Some clones are missing from TCRdb's copy, which holds only in-frame ones; the method was immunoSEQ multiplex PCR. Seen here are about 69,000 clones, about four fifths observed once, and the top ten hold around 9.7%. Sequencing used peripheral blood. Receptors originate from a woman older than 75 with acute or convalescent COVID-19. Both conserved end residues are part of each CDR3. Fields, in order: V gene, clone size, J gene, D gene, CDR3 protein, CDR3 DNA. A D gene is named only where the DNA matches it firmly. A clone size is listed for some rows: how often the clone was seen (once, few, many), or a class if it is expanded.

TRBV5-4	few	TRBJ1-2	NA	CASSLDRNYGYTF	TGTGCCAGCAGCTTGGACAGAAACTATGGCTACACCTTC
TRBV6-5	NA	TRBJ1-6	TRBD1	CASRPGDRGNSPLHF	TGTGCCAGCAGGCCCGGGGACAGGGGAAATTCACCCCTCCACTTT
TRBV15	NA	TRBJ2-1	TRBD2	CATSRDLASGGDNEQFF	TGTGCCACCAGCAGAGATCTGGCGAGCGGGGGCGACAATGAGCAGTTCTTC
TRBV5-1	NA	TRBJ2-7	TRBD2	CASSMSGVSYEQYF	TGCGCCAGCAGCATGAGCGGGGTCTCCTACGAGCAGTACTTC
TRBV6-1	NA	TRBJ1-5	NA	CASSEVQVVYSNQPQHF	TGTGCCAGCAGTGAAGTACAAGTTGTATATAGCAATCAGCCCCAGCATTTT
TRBV21-1	NA	TRBJ1-1	NA	CASSKGGCATEAFF	TGTGCCAGCAGCAAGGGGGGGTGTGCGACTGAAGCTTTCTTT
TRBV6-1	NA	TRBJ1-1	NA	CASSDPGIKTEAFF	TGTGCCAGCAGTGATCCGGGAATTAAAACTGAAGCTTTCTTT
TRBV5-4	NA	TRBJ1-2	NA	CASSLALQNYGYTF	TGTGCCAGCAGCTTGGCCCTTCAGAACTATGGCTACACCTTC
TRBV14	NA	TRBJ2-1	NA	CASSLVWGPKNNEQFF	TGTGCCAGCAGCCTAGTCTGGGGGCCAAAAAACAATGAGCAGTTCTTC
TRBV7-9	once	TRBJ1-1	TRBD1	CASFGQGVLNTEAFF	TGTGCCAGCTTTGGACAGGGAGTTTTGAACACTGAAGCTTTCTTT
TRBV5-4	NA	TRBJ2-7	NA	CASSSQYEQYF	TGTGCCAGCAGCTCACAATACGAGCAGTACTTC
TRBV19	once	TRBJ1-5	NA	CASSLLGAAIDQPQHF	TGTGCCAGTAGTCTACTGGGGGCGGCCATTGACCAGCCCCAGCATTTT
TRBV5-1	NA	TRBJ1-1	NA	CASSLAPVQHMNTEAFF	TGCGCCAGCAGCTTGGCCCCCGTCCAACACATGAACACTGAAGCTTTCTTT
TRBV18	once	TRBJ2-3	TRBD1	CASSTRTGTDTQYF	TGTGCCAGCTCAACCAGGACAGGGACAGATACGCAGTATTTT
TRBV2	NA	TRBJ2-2	NA	CASSARAANTGELFF	TGTGCCAGCAGTGCGAGGGCCGCGAACACCGGGGAGCTGTTTTTT
TRBV5-1	NA	TRBJ2-5	TRBD1	CASSATGARETQYF	TGCGCCAGCTCAGCGACAGGGGCGCGGGAGACCCAGTACTTC
TRBV11-2	NA	TRBJ1-5	NA	CASSSRGGFFEPQHF	TGTGCCAGCAGCAGCAGAGGAGGATTTTTTGAGCCCCAGCATTTT
TRBV3-1/TRBV3-2	NA	TRBJ2-1	TRBD2	CASSWTSGGDNEQFF	TGTGCCAGCAGTTGGACTAGCGGGGGGGACAATGAGCAGTTCTTC
TRBV7-6	NA	TRBJ2-2	TRBD1	CASSHGQGATGELFF	TGTGCCAGCAGCCACGGACAGGGGGCTACCGGGGAGCTGTTTTTT
TRBV10-2	NA	TRBJ1-5	TRBD1	CASSQQGGVQPQHF	TGCGCCAGCAGTCAACAGGGGGGAGTTCAGCCCCAGCATTTT
TRBV7-3	NA	TRBJ2-5	NA	CASAIWRGPQETQYF	TGTGCCAGCGCCATTTGGCGGGGGCCCCAAGAGACCCAGTACTTC
TRBV5-1	NA	TRBJ2-2	NA	CASSLLGHNTGELFF	TGCGCCAGCAGCTTGCTCGGACACAACACCGGGGAGCTGTTTTTT
TRBV19	NA	TRBJ2-6	NA	CASSLSGANVLTF	TGTGCCAGTAGCCTCTCCGGGGCCAACGTCCTGACTTTC
TRBV12-3/TRBV12-4	NA	TRBJ2-7	NA	CASSPYYEQYF	TGTGCCAGCAGTCCTTACTACGAGCAGTACTTC
TRBV24-1	NA	TRBJ1-1	NA	CATGVRQAEAFF	TGTGCCACCGGGGTTCGACAGGCTGAAGCTTTCTTT
TRBV7-9	NA	TRBJ1-1	TRBD1	CASSFSDRFTTEAFF	TGTGCCAGCAGCTTTTCGGACAGGTTCACCACCGAAGCTTTCTTT
TRBV5-5	NA	TRBJ2-1	TRBD2	CASSLVLAGAELGQFF	TGTGCCAGCAGCTTGGTGCTAGCGGGGGCCGAACTCGGGCAGTTCTTC
TRBV21-1	NA	TRBJ2-5	NA	CASSKGGSQETQYF	TGTGCCAGCAGCAAAGGGGGCAGTCAAGAGACCCAGTACTTC
TRBV7-2	NA	TRBJ2-5	TRBD1	CASSLGQGLETQYF	TGTGCCAGCAGCTTAGGACAGGGCCTAGAGACCCAGTACTTC
TRBV7-6	few	TRBJ2-3	TRBD2	CASSLRTSGFTDTQYF	TGTGCCAGCAGCTTAAGGACTAGCGGCTTCACAGATACGCAGTATTTT
TRBV4-1	NA	TRBJ2-7	NA	CASSQGQDSYEQYF	TGCGCCAGCAGCCAAGGGCAAGACTCCTACGAGCAGTACTTC